This T cell receptor beta chain is drawn from a study of CXCR3-negative and CXCR3-positive naive CD8 T cells. Study-wide points: Naive cells that were CXCR3-positive had more hydrophobic TRB CDR3s (compared with CXCR3-negative naive cells). Each naive subset displayed comparably high diversity, whereas memory CD8+ cells displayed much lower diversity. Whereas memory cells differed, naive CXCR3-negative and CXCR3-positive cells shared similar TRBV-TRBJ usage.

Per germline, CDR1 MNHEY and CDR2 SMNVEV (reference sequence). This CDR3 has 13 amino acids. The libraries of TRB cDNA were constructed through 5' RACE using UMI labels. TCRdb reprocessed the 5' RACE reads and keeps a single row for each CDR3 protein, giving no DNA. The sample has more than 45,000 distinct CDR3 sequences; the top ten hold roughly 0.42%. As concerns this clonotype: Its antigen is not known.

This chain links TRBV27 with TRBJ2-7; the D gene TCRdb calls, TRBD2, cannot be checked with no DNA. Sequenced material: naive CXCR3- CD8+ T cells from blood. As to subset: CD45RO-CCR7+CD27+CD95- naive CD8+ T cells lacking CXCR3 (TNR3-). The receptor was derived from a human donor in good health. Some clones in this sample may be carry-over from other donors' samples. CDR3 sequence: CASSPGGRYEQYF.